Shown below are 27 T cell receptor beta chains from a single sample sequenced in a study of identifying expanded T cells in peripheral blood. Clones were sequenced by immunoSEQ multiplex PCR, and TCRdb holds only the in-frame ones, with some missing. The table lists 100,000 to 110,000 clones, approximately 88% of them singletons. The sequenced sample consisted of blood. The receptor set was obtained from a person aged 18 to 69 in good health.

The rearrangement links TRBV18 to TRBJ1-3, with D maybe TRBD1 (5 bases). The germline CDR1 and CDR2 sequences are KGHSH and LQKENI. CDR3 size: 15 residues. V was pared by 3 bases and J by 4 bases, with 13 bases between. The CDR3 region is CASSPPSQVGNTIYF. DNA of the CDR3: TGTGCCAGCTCACCCCCCTCACAGGTGGGAAACACCATATATTTT.

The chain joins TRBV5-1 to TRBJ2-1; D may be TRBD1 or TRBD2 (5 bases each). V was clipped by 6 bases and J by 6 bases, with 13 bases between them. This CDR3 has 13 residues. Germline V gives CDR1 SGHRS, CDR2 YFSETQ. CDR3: CASMGRDANEQFF. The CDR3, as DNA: TGCGCCAGCATGGGACGGGACGCCAATGAGCAGTTCTTC. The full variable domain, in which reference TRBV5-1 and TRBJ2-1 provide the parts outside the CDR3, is KAGVTQTPRYLIKTRGQQVTLSCSPISGHRSVSWYQQTPGQGLQFLFEYFSETQRNKGNFPGRFSGRQFSNSRSEMNVSTLELGDSALYLCASMGRDANEQFFGPGTRLTVL.

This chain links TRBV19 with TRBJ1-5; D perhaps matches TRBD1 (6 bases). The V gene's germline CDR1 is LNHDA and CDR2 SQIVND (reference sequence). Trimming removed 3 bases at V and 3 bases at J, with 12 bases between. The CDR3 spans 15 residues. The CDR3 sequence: CASSIGRGYNQPQHF. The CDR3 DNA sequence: TGTGCCAGTAGTATTGGCAGGGGATACAATCAGCCCCAGCATTTT.

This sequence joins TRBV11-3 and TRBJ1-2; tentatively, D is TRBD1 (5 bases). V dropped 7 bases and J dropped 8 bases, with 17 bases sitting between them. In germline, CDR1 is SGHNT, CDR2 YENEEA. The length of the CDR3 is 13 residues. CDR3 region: CASTVQRGHGYTF. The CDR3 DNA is TGTGCCAGCACTGTGCAGAGGGGTCACGGCTACACCTTC. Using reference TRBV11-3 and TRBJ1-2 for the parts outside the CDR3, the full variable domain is EAGVVQSPRYKIIEKKQPVAFWCNPISGHNTLYWYLQNLGQGPELLIRYENEEAVDDSQLPKDRFSAERLKGVDSTLKIQPAELGDSAVYLCASTVQRGHGYTFGSGTRLTVV.

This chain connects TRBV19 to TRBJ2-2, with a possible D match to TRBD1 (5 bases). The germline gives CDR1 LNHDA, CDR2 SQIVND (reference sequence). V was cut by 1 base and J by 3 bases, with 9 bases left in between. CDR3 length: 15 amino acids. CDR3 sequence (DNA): TGTGCCAGTAGTATAGGGGGCCGTGACACCGGGGAGCTGTTTTTT. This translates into CASSIGGRDTGELFF.

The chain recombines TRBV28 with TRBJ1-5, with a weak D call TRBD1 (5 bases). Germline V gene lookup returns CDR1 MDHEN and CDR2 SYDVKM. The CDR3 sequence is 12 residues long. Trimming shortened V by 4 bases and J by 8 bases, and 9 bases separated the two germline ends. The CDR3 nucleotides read TGTGCCAGCAGTTCGGGGGGAGAGCCCCAGCATTTT. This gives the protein CASSSGGEPQHF.

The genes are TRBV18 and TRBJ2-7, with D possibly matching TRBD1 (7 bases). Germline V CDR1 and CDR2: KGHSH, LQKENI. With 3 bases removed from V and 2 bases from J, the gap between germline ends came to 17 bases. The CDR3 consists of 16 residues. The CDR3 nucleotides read TGTGCCAGCTCACCTACTCAGGGGGGAAACACCTACGAGCAGTACTTC. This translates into CASSPTQGGNTYEQYF. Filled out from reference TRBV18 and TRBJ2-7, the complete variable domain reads NAGVMQNPRHLVRRRGQEARLRCSPMKGHSHVYWYRQLPEEGLKFMVYLQKENIIDESGMPKERFSAEFPKEGPSILRIQQVVRGDSAAYFCASSPTQGGNTYEQYFGPGTRLTVT.

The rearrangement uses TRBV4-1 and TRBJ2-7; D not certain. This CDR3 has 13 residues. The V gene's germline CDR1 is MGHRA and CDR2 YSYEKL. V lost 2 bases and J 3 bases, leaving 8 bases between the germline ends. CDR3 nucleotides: TGCGCCAGCAGCCAAAACAGTAACTACGAGCAGTACTTC. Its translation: CASSQNSNYEQYF.

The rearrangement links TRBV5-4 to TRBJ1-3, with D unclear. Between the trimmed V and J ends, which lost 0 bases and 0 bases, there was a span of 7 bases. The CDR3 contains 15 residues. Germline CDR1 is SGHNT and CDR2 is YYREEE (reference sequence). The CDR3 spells CASSLDGSSGNTIYF. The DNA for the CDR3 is TGTGCCAGCAGCTTGGACGGTAGCTCTGGAAACACCATATATTTT.

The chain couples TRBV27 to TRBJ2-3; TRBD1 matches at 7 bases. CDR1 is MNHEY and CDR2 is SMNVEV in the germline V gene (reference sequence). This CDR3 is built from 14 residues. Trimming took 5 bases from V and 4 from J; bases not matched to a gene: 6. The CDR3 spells CASSADRASDTQYF. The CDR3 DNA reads TGTGCCAGCAGTGCTGACAGGGCCTCAGATACGCAGTATTTT.

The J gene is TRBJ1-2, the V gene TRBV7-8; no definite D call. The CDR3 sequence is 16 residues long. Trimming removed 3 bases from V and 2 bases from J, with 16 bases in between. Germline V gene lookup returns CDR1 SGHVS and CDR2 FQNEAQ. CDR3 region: CASSFLDALTNYGYTF. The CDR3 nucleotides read TGTGCCAGCAGCTTTTTGGACGCCCTCACGAACTATGGCTACACCTTC.

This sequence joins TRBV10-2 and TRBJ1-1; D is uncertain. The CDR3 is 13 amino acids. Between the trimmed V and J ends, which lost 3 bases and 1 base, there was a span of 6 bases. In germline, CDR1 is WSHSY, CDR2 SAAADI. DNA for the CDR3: TGCGCCAGCAGTGAAAGCGCGAACACTGAAGCTTTCTTT. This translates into CASSESANTEAFF.

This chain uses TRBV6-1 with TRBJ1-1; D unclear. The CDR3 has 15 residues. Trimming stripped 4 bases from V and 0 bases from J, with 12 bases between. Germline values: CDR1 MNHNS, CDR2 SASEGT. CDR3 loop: CASSAEGSLNTEAFF. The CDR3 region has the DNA TGTGCCAGCAGTGCAGAGGGCAGCCTGAACACTGAAGCTTTCTTT.

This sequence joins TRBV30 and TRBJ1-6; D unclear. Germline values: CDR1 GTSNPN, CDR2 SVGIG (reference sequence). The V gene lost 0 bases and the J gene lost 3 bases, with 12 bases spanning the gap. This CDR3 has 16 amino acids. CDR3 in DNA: TGTGCCTGGAGTGTGGGCGCAGCGAACTATAATTCACCCCTCCACTTT. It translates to CAWSVGAANYNSPLHF.

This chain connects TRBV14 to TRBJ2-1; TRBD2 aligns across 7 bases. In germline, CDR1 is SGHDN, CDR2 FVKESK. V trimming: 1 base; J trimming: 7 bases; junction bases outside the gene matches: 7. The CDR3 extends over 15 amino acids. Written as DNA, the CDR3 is TGTGCCAGCAGCCAAGCTCTAGCGGCGGGGAATGAGCAGTTCTTC. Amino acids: CASSQALAAGNEQFF.

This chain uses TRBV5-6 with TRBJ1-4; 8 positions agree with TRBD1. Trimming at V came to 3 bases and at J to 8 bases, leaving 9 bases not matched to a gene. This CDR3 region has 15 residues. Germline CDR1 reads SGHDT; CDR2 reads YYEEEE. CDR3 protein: CASSSRTGKGEKLFF. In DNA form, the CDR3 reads TGTGCCAGCAGCTCCCGGACAGGGAAAGGGGAAAAACTGTTTTTT. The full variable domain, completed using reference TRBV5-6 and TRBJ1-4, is DAGVTQSPTHLIKTRGQQVTLRCSPKSGHDTVSWYQQALGQGPQFIFQYYEEEERQRGNFPDRFSGHQFPNYSSELNVNALLLGDSALYLCASSSRTGKGEKLFFGSGTQLSVL.

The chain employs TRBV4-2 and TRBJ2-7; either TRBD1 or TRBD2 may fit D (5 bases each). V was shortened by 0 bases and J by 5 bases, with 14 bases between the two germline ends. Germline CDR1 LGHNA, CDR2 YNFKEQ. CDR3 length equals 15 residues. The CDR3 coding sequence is TGTGCCAGCAGCCAAGATGGGGGTAGTAGGGACGAGCAGTACTTC. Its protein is CASSQDGGSRDEQYF.

The chain's CDR3 is CASSYPTGGFYGYTF. The CDR3 region has the DNA TGTGCCAGCAGTTACCCCACAGGGGGTTTCTATGGCTACACCTTC. The rearrangement uses TRBV6-6 and TRBJ1-2; 8 bases align to TRBD1. J gave up 4 bases and V 2 bases, and 6 bases lay outside the gene matches. Germline lookup yields CDR1 MNHNY and CDR2 SVGAGI (reference sequence). This CDR3 spans 15 amino acids.

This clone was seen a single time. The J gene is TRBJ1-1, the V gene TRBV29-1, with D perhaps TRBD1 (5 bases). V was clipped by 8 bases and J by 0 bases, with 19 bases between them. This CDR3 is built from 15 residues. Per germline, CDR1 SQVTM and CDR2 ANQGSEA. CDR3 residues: CSSAQGTGLNTEAFF. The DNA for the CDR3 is TGCAGCTCGGCCCAAGGAACAGGACTGAACACTGAAGCTTTCTTT. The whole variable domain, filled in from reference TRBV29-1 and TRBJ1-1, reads SAVISQKPSRDICQRGTSLTIQCQVDSQVTMMFWYRQQPGQSLTLIATANQGSEATYESGFVIDKFPISRPNLTFSTLTVSNMSPEDSSIYLCSSAQGTGLNTEAFFGQGTRLTVV.

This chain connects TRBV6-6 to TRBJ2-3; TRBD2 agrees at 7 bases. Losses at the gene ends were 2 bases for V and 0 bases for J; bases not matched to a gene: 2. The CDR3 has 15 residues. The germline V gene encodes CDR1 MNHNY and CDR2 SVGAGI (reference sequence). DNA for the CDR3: TGTGCCAGCAGTTACGCAGCGGGGAGCACAGATACGCAGTATTTT. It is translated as CASSYAAGSTDTQYF.

The CDR3 DNA reads as TGTGCCAGCTCTTCCGCGGACGGAACCTACGAGCAGTACTTC. The encoded protein is CASSSADGTYEQYF. This chain links TRBV18 with TRBJ2-7; D is unresolved. CDR1 is KGHSH and CDR2 is LQKENI in the germline V gene. The V end was cut by 6 bases, the J end by 2 bases, with 14 bases between. The CDR3 has 14 amino acids.

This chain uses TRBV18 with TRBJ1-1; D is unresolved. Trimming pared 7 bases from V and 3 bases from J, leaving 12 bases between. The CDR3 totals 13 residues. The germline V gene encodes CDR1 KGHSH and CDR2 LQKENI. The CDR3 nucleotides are TGTGCCAGCTTACGGGGAGTTGACACTGAAGCTTTCTTT. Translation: CASLRGVDTEAFF.

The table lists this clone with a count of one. The CDR3 is CSAAREFNYGYTF. The CDR3 DNA follows: TGCAGCGCCGCCCGGGAATTTAACTATGGCTACACCTTC. The chain has TRBV29-1 and TRBJ1-2; no clear D gene. Looked up from germline, CDR1 is SQVTM and CDR2 is ANQGSEA. This CDR3 spans 13 amino acids. V lost 7 bases and J lost 1, with 13 bases in between. The full variable domain, with the rest looked up from reference TRBV29-1 and TRBJ1-2, is SAVISQKPSRDICQRGTSLTIQCQVDSQVTMMFWYRQQPGQSLTLIATANQGSEATYESGFVIDKFPISRPNLTFSTLTVSNMSPEDSSIYLCSAAREFNYGYTFGSGTRLTVV.

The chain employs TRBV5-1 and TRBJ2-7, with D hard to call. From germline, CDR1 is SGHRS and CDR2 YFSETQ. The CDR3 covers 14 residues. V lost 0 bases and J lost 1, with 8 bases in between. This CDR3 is CASSLAPGSYEQYF. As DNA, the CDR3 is TGCGCCAGCAGCTTGGCCCCAGGATCCTACGAGCAGTACTTC.

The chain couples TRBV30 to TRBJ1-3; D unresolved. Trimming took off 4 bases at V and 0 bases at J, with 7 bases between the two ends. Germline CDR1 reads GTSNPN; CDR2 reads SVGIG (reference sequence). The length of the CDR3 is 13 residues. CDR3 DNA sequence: TGTGCCTGGAATGTTGGCTCTGGAAACACCATATATTTT. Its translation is CAWNVGSGNTIYF. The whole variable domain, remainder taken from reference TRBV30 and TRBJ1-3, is SQTIHQWPATLVQPVGSPLSLECTVEGTSNPNLYWYRQAAGRGLQLLFYSVGIGQISSEVPQNLSASRPQDRQFILSSKKLLLSDSGFYLCAWNVGSGNTIYFGEGSWLTVV.

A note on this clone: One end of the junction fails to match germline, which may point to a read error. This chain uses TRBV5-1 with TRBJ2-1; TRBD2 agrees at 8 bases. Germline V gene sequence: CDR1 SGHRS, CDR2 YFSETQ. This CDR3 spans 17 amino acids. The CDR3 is CASSLERGLGSYNEQFF. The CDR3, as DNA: TGCGCCAGCAGTTTGGAGCGGGGGTTGGGGTCCTACAATGAGCAGTTCTTC.

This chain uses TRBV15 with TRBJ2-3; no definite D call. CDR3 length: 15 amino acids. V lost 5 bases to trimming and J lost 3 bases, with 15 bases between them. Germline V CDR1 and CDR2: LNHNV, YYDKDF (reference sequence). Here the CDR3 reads CATSHVGSWTDTQYF. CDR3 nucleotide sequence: TGTGCCACCAGCCATGTTGGGTCCTGGACAGATACGCAGTATTTT.